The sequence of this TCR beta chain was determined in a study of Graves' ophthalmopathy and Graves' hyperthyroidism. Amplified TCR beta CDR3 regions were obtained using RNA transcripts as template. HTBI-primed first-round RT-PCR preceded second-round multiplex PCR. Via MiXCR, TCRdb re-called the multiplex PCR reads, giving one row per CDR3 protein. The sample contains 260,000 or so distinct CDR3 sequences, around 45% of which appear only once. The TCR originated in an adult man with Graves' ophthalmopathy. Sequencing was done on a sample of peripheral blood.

The CDR3 loop reads CSAGGSGSPLHF. The CDR3 region has the DNA TGCAGTGCTGGGGGGTCGGGGTCACCCCTCCACTTT. V gene TRBV20-1 combines with J gene TRBJ1-6; the D gene is possibly TRBD1 (5 bases). The CDR3 spans 12 residues. The germline V gene has CDR1 DFQATT and CDR2 SNEGSKA (reference sequence). The V end was cut by 5 bases, the J end by 10 bases, with 12 bases between.